This T cell receptor (beta chain) emerged from a study of T-cell memory formation after mild COVID-19. Concerning this clonotype itself: The antigen remains undetermined.

The CDR3 length is 15 residues. V was shortened by 6 bases and J by 7 bases, with 19 bases between the two germline ends. Germline CDR1 reads MDHEN; CDR2 reads SYDVKM. Using its own MiXCR run on the 5' RACE reads, TCRdb lists one record per CDR3 protein. Found here are some 160,000 distinct CDR3 sequences, 13% of them singletons; the top ten hold roughly 3.3%. Broader study findings: Of the contracting clones, CD4+ ones lay mainly in CM and EM, and CD8+ ones in EMRA.

The clonotype was recovered from a man aged 18-30 years who had mild COVID-19 (a few samples of this study predate the infection). Cell type and time point are not known. The chain joins TRBV28 to TRBJ2-4; no firm D call. Sequencing was done on a sample of PBMCs or a T cell subset sorted from them (not recorded which). The CDR3 bases are TGTGCCAGCAGGATGGCCGGACCCTCCTGGAACATTCAGTACTTC. Translated, it gives CASRMAGPSWNIQYF.